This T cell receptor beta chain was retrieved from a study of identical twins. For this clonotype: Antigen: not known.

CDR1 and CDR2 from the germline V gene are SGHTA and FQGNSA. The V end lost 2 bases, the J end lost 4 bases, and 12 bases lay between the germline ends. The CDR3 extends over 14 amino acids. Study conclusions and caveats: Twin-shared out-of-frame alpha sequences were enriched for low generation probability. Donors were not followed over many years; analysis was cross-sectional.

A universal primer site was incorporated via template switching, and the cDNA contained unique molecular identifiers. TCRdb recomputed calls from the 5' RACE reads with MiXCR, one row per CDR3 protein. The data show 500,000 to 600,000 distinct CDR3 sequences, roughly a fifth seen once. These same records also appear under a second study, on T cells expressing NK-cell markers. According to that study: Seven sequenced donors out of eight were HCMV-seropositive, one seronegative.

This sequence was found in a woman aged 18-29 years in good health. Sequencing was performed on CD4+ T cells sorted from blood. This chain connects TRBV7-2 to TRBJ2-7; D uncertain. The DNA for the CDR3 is TGTGCCAGCAGCTTATCCGGCCTCAATTACGAGCAGTACTTC. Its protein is CASSLSGLNYEQYF.